The 24 T cell receptor beta chains reported below all come from one sample, sequenced in a study of beta chain features in type 1 diabetes. The authors reverse transcribed all of the isolated RNA, so sequencing captured expressed TCRB transcripts. Libraries were prepared by immunoSEQ multiplex PCR; TCRdb keeps only in-frame clonotypes and omits some of them. The sample records about 360,000 clones, 10% to 15% being singletons. The sample was naive CD4+ T cells from blood. The receptors here all came from a man between 18 and 29 years old in good health.

There are a few counts of this clone. V gene TRBV4-3 combines with J gene TRBJ1-6; the D gene is possibly TRBD1 (6 bases). Germline assignment: CDR1 LGHNA and CDR2 YSLEER. CDR3 length: 16 amino acids. The V and J ends lost 3 bases and 8 bases respectively, with 17 bases between them. In DNA form, the CDR3 reads TGCGCCAGCAGCCAGGCAGGGGCCAGCGCGGATTCACCCCTCCACTTT. Amino acids: CASSQAGASADSPLHF.

This chain joins TRBV2 and TRBJ2-1, with D uncertain. The CDR3 loop spans 13 amino acids. V was cut by 6 bases and J by 7 bases, with 13 bases left in between. Germline CDR1 SNHLY, CDR2 FYNNEI. The CDR3 sequence: CASSPRQGNEQFF. CDR3 coding DNA: TGTGCCAGCAGCCCGAGACAAGGAAATGAGCAGTTCTTC. Looking up the rest from reference TRBV2 and TRBJ2-1 gives the full variable domain: EPEVTQTPSHQVTQMGQEVILRCVPISNHLYFYWYRQILGQKVEFLVSFYNNEISEKSEIFDDQFSVERPDGSNFTLKIRSTKLEDSAMYFCASSPRQGNEQFFGPGTRLTVL.

V usage is TRBV4-1 and J usage is TRBJ2-1; TRBD2 aligns across 7 bases. Per germline, CDR1 MGHRA and CDR2 YSYEKL. This CDR3 is 16 amino acids long. With V trimmed by 3 bases and J by 1 base, 6 bases remained unmatched. The CDR3: CASSHPKGLSYNEQFF. The CDR3 coding sequence is TGCGCCAGCAGCCACCCTAAGGGACTATCCTACAATGAGCAGTTCTTC.

With respect to this clone: Within the sample, other DNA sequences also encode this same CDR3. V usage is TRBV28 and J usage is TRBJ2-7; D call uncertain. The CDR3 extends over 11 amino acids. Trimming cost V 4 bases and J 3 bases, with 4 bases left between them. Germline CDR1 reads MDHEN; CDR2 reads SYDVKM. CDR3 in amino acids: CASSSGYEQYF. CDR3 bases: TGTGCCAGCAGTTCGGGCTACGAGCAGTACTTC.

This chain links TRBV9 with TRBJ2-1; TRBD2 matches at 10 bases. This CDR3 has 15 amino acids. CDR1 and CDR2 from the germline V gene are SGDLS and YYNGEE. V was pared by 3 bases and J by 3 bases, with 3 bases of the junction left unmatched. In DNA form, the CDR3 reads TGTGCCAGCAGCGGGAGGACTAGCGGCTACAATGAGCAGTTCTTC. Protein sequence: CASSGRTSGYNEQFF.

The CDR3 loop reads CASSILADTDTQYF. DNA of the CDR3: TGTGCCAGTAGTATTTTGGCGGACACAGATACGCAGTATTTT. The chain combines TRBV19 with TRBJ2-3; D is unclear. From germline, CDR1 is LNHDA and CDR2 SQIVND (reference sequence). V lost 3 bases and J 2 bases, leaving 9 bases between the germline ends. The CDR3 contains 14 residues.

The chain is built from TRBV18 and TRBJ2-7, with 9 nucleotides matching TRBD1. Germline V gene sequence: CDR1 KGHSH, CDR2 LQKENI. J was trimmed by 3 bases and V by 2 bases; bases with no gene match: 5. The CDR3 sequence is 15 residues long. The CDR3 spells CASSPTGTGNYEQYF. The CDR3 nucleotides are TGTGCCAGCTCACCAACCGGGACAGGGAACTACGAGCAGTACTTC.

The J gene is TRBJ1-4, the V gene TRBV15; TRBD1 matches 8 bases. Trimming at V came to 5 bases and at J to 6 bases, leaving 2 bases not matched to a gene. CDR3 length: 13 amino acids. Germline-derived CDR1 and CDR2 are LNHNV and YYDKDF (reference sequence). The CDR3 sequence: CATSSGGDEKLFF. The CDR3 coding sequence is TGTGCCACCAGCTCAGGGGGCGATGAAAAACTGTTTTTT.

The chain combines TRBV5-1 with TRBJ2-7; D perhaps matches TRBD2 (6 bases). V was pared by 4 bases and J by 2 bases, with 19 bases between. The CDR3 has 16 amino acids. Looked up from germline, CDR1 is SGHRS and CDR2 is YFSETQ. The chain's CDR3 is CASSGSRDFVTYEQYF. CDR3 bases: TGCGCCAGCAGCGGTTCGAGGGACTTTGTTACCTACGAGCAGTACTTC.

This chain connects TRBV27 to TRBJ1-5, with D tentatively TRBD1 (6 bases). The CDR3 contains 16 residues. Looked up from germline, CDR1 is MNHEY and CDR2 is SMNVEV (reference sequence). Trimming stripped 3 bases from V and 3 bases from J, with 15 bases between. The CDR3 is CASSFSGAGVNQPQHF. In DNA form, the CDR3 reads TGTGCCAGCAGTTTTTCAGGGGCAGGTGTCAATCAGCCCCAGCATTTT.

In its sample, this clone was seen a few times. The V call is TRBV30, the J call TRBJ2-7; the D gene is possibly TRBD1 (6 bases). The germline gives CDR1 GTSNPN, CDR2 SVGIG (reference sequence). Trimming cost V 7 bases and J 2 bases, with 12 bases left between them. The CDR3 is 12 amino acids. CDR3 in DNA: TGTGCCTTGGGACATTTCGCCTACGAGCAGTACTTC. It codes for CALGHFAYEQYF.

The chain links TRBV7-2 to TRBJ2-7; a possible D gene is TRBD2 (6 bases). Germline loops: CDR1 SGHTA, CDR2 FQGNSA. The ends were cut back, 1 base at V and 3 bases at J, with 13 bases in the middle. The CDR3 contains 15 residues. CDR3 in amino acids: CASSLVDGTFYEQYF. CDR3 bases: TGTGCCAGCAGCTTAGTTGATGGGACTTTCTACGAGCAGTACTTC.

This clone was counted between two and nine times. This chain joins TRBV5-1 and TRBJ2-3; perhaps TRBD1 as D (5 bases). The length of the CDR3 is 14 residues. Germline-derived CDR1 and CDR2 are SGHRS and YFSETQ. Between the trimmed V and J ends, which lost 0 bases and 2 bases, there was a span of 7 bases. CDR3 nucleotides: TGCGCCAGCAGCTTGGACAGGTTCACAGATACGCAGTATTTT. It codes for CASSLDRFTDTQYF.

This clone appeared a few times. The chain links TRBV28 to TRBJ2-4, with a possible D match to TRBD1 (6 bases). Looked up from germline, CDR1 is MDHEN and CDR2 is SYDVKM. V gave up 6 bases and J gave up 6 bases, with 12 bases separating them. This CDR3 region has 13 residues. The CDR3 sequence: CASSPTGRNIQYF. CDR3 nucleotides: TGTGCCAGCAGCCCAACAGGGAGAAACATTCAGTACTTC.

The chain links TRBV7-9 to TRBJ1-2; a weak D match, TRBD1 (5 bases). V shed 0 bases and J shed 3 bases, with 5 bases lying between them. CDR3 length equals 13 residues. Germline V gene data show CDR1 as SEHNR and CDR2 as FQNEAQ (reference sequence). This CDR3 reads CASSLAGDYGYTF. For the CDR3, the DNA is TGTGCCAGCAGCTTAGCAGGGGACTATGGCTACACCTTC.

This clone was counted only a few times. The chain uses TRBV4-1 and TRBJ2-2; TRBD2 agrees at 9 bases. The germline gives CDR1 MGHRA, CDR2 YSYEKL. The CDR3 runs 14 residues. J gave up 2 bases and V 8 bases, and 3 bases lay outside the gene matches. The DNA for the CDR3 is TGCGCCAGCCAAGCGGGGGGCAACACCGGGGAGCTGTTTTTT. It yields the protein CASQAGGNTGELFF.

The chain employs TRBV6-5 and TRBJ2-7; 8 nucleotides match TRBD1. This CDR3 spans 15 amino acids. CDR1 and CDR2 from the germline V gene are MNHEY and SVGAGI. Trimming took 6 bases from V and 0 from J; bases not matched to a gene: 7. The CDR3 DNA reads as TGTGCCAGCAGCACCGGGACAGGCACCTCCTACGAGCAGTACTTC. It encodes CASSTGTGTSYEQYF.

The CDR3, as DNA: TGTGCCTGGAGTGCGTGGTCAGGGGCGGGCACTGAAGCTTTCTTT. Translated, it gives CAWSAWSGAGTEAFF. The chain joins TRBV30 to TRBJ1-1; weak D call: TRBD1 (6 bases). The CDR3 runs 15 residues. Trimming left V 1 base short and J 4 bases short, with 16 bases between. CDR1 is GTSNPN, CDR2 SVGIG, per germline (reference sequence).

There are a few counts of this clone. V is TRBV7-2 and J is TRBJ1-2; D gene unclear. Trimming cost V 1 base and J 2 bases, with 8 bases left between them. This CDR3 contains 14 residues. CDR1 is SGHTA and CDR2 is FQGNSA in the germline V gene. CDR3 nucleotide sequence: TGTGCCAGCAGCTTAGGTCCGGAGAACTATGGCTACACCTTC. As protein: CASSLGPENYGYTF.

This clone occurred a few times. This chain joins TRBV6-5 and TRBJ2-1; D gene ambiguous. This CDR3 comprises 15 residues. Trimming took off 3 bases at V and 8 bases at J, with 17 bases between the two ends. Germline CDR1 is MNHEY and CDR2 is SVGAGI. The CDR3 nucleotides are TGTGCCAGCAGTTATAGGCCCCCTAGGAAGGATGAGCAGTTCTTC. Encoded protein: CASSYRPPRKDEQFF.

This chain connects TRBV29-1 to TRBJ2-3; 8 nucleotides match TRBD2. The CDR3 runs 13 residues. Per the germline V gene, CDR1 is SQVTM and CDR2 is ANQGSEA. The V and J ends lost 6 bases and 3 bases, in that order; junction bases with no gene match: 5. The CDR3 DNA sequence: TGCAGCGTGGGGACTAGTTTTACAGATACGCAGTATTTT. It codes for CSVGTSFTDTQYF.

This chain uses TRBV5-1 with TRBJ1-2, with TRBD1 matching over 10 bases. Per the germline V gene, CDR1 is SGHRS and CDR2 is YFSETQ. The trim removed 4 bases at V and 8 bases at J, leaving 2 bases unmatched. This CDR3 is built from 12 residues. For the CDR3, the DNA is TGCGCCAGCAGCCTGACAGGGGGCGGCTACACCTTC. Translating gives CASSLTGGGYTF.

In its sample, this clone was seen a few times. The gene calls are TRBV28 and TRBJ2-7, with 7 bases lining up with TRBD2. Losses at the gene ends were 2 bases for V and 3 bases for J; bases not matched to a gene: 7. The CDR3 has 15 residues. Germline V gene lookup returns CDR1 MDHEN and CDR2 SYDVKM. CDR3: CASSLLYGTNYEQYF. The CDR3 bases are TGTGCCAGCAGTTTACTCTACGGGACTAACTACGAGCAGTACTTC.

This clone was seen a handful of times. Other DNA sequences in the sample encode the same CDR3. This chain links TRBV7-2 with TRBJ1-2; perhaps TRBD1 as D (6 bases). This CDR3 has 14 residues. Trimming removed 4 bases at V and 0 bases at J, with 9 bases between. CDR1 is SGHTA, CDR2 FQGNSA, per germline. The CDR3 DNA follows: TGTGCCAGCAGCTCCGGACAGACTAACTATGGCTACACCTTC. As protein: CASSSGQTNYGYTF.